This T cell receptor (beta chain) was sequenced in a study of T-cell reconstitution after alpha-beta-depleted transplantation in children. This sample's TCRbeta library carried unique molecular identifier barcodes. TCRdb re-analysed the PCR reads in MiXCR, keeping a single row per CDR3 protein. The sample has under 350,000 distinct CDR3 sequences, around 9.6% seen once. Germline-derived CDR1 and CDR2 are SGHVS and FQNEAQ. V lost 2 bases and J lost 3, with 11 bases in between. This CDR3 region has 15 residues. The sequence was obtained from a human donor who donated a stem cell graft to a child with SCID. The sample in question was PBMCs from the stem cell graft donor, obtained from the stem cell graft. The genes are TRBV7-8 and TRBJ1-5, with TRBD1 as a possible D gene (5 bases). CDR3 DNA sequence: TGTGCCAGCAGCTTAAGTCAGGGTTTCAATCAGCCCCAGCATTTT. Encoded protein: CASSLSQGFNQPQHF.